These 10 T cell receptor beta chains were all obtained from the same sample, sequenced in a study of identical twins. TCRdb called the 5' RACE reads again in MiXCR, with one record for every CDR3 protein. This table has about 490,000 distinct CDR3 sequences, approximately 14% appearing once. The data also belong to a second study, concerning yellow fever vaccine responses in identical twins.

Sample: CD4+ T cells sorted from blood. The receptors were gathered from a woman younger than 35 in good health.

J is TRBJ2-7 and V is TRBV2; D may be TRBD1 (6 bases). The CDR3 has 12 amino acids. The germline V gene encodes CDR1 SNHLY and CDR2 FYNNEI. The V end lost 4 bases, the J end lost 3 bases, and 7 bases lay between the germline ends. In DNA form, the CDR3 reads TGTGCCAGCAGTGGACAGGTCTACGAGCAGTACGTC. It yields the protein CASSGQVYEQYV.

This clonotype was detected only a few times. The chain joins TRBV18 to TRBJ1-3; D not certain. Trimming took 0 bases from V and 2 from J, leaving 8 bases between them. The CDR3 is 15 amino acids. Germline V gives CDR1 KGHSH, CDR2 LQKENI. CDR3 nucleotide sequence: TGTGCCAGCTCACCACCATATAACACTGGAAACACCATATATTTT. Its protein is CASSPPYNTGNTIYF.

This clonotype came up a few times. The chain combines TRBV4-1 with TRBJ2-3; the match to TRBD1 covers 9 bases. The CDR3 runs 19 residues. Trimming took 0 bases from V and 5 from J; bases not matched to a gene: 15. Germline V gene sequence: CDR1 MGHRA, CDR2 YSYEKL. For the CDR3, the DNA is TGCGCCAGCAGCCAAGATCTACGGCGTCGGGACAGGGATGTAGATACGCAGTATTTT. This gives the protein CASSQDLRRRDRDVDTQYF.

This chain connects TRBV10-2 to TRBJ2-2, with 12 positions matching TRBD2. CDR3 length equals 14 residues. V lost 6 bases and J lost 6; bases outside the gene matches: 2. Germline assignment: CDR1 WSHSY and CDR2 SAAADI. DNA of the CDR3: TGCGCCAGCAGAAGGACTAGCGGGGCCGGGGAGCTGTTTTTT. Encoded protein: CASRRTSGAGELFF.

The V call is TRBV6-5, the J call TRBJ1-4; a weak D match, TRBD1 (5 bases). From germline, CDR1 is MNHEY and CDR2 SVGAGI. The CDR3 is 16 amino acids. The V end lost 2 bases, the J end lost 6 bases, and 16 bases lay between the germline ends. CDR3 region: CASSYGTGRMYEKLFF. The CDR3 DNA reads as TGTGCCAGCAGTTACGGGACGGGGAGGATGTATGAAAAACTGTTTTTT.

The chain recombines TRBV7-9 with TRBJ2-4, with TRBD1 as a possible D gene (6 bases). Per germline, CDR1 SEHNR and CDR2 FQNEAQ (reference sequence). V was trimmed by 0 bases and J by 6 bases, leaving 6 bases between them. The CDR3 has 13 residues. The CDR3 sequence is CASSLAGGNIQYF. The CDR3 DNA follows: TGTGCCAGCAGCTTAGCAGGGGGAAACATTCAGTACTTC.

In this sample, this clonotype turned up many times. J is TRBJ2-1 and V is TRBV12-3 or TRBV12-4; TRBD1 matches at 8 bases. Trimming removed 8 bases from V and 6 bases from J; junction bases left unmatched: 9. The CDR3 runs 14 residues. CDR3 sequence (DNA): TGTGCCAGCCAGGACGCAGGGGGCGTCAATGAGCAGTTCTTC. This sequence encodes CASQDAGGVNEQFF.

This clonotype appeared a few times. The V and J genes are TRBV2 and TRBJ2-5, with 7 bases identical to TRBD2. This CDR3 comprises 14 residues. Germline loops: CDR1 SNHLY, CDR2 FYNNEI. The V gene end was trimmed by 7 bases and the J gene end by 5 bases; junction bases not matched to a gene: 10. CDR3 coding DNA: TGTGCCAGCAAAGGGACCCCCGGGGGGGAGACCCAGTACTTC. Its protein product is CASKGTPGGETQYF.

The gene calls are TRBV12-3 or TRBV12-4 and TRBJ1-4; D gene uncertain. The CDR3 sequence is 11 residues long. Deletions cut 5 bases from V and 7 bases from J, with 5 bases between. The CDR3 sequence: CASSSREKLFF. CDR3 bases: TGTGCCAGCAGTAGCCGTGAAAAACTGTTTTTT.

The CDR3 bases are TGTGCCAGCAGCCCTCGACAGGGGGCCTCCTACGAGCAGTACTTC. Protein sequence: CASSPRQGASYEQYF. The rearrangement links TRBV7-9 to TRBJ2-7; 10 bases line up with TRBD1. The CDR3 has 15 residues. Germline V gives CDR1 SEHNR, CDR2 FQNEAQ (reference sequence). The trim removed 5 bases at V and 0 bases at J, leaving 4 bases unmatched.